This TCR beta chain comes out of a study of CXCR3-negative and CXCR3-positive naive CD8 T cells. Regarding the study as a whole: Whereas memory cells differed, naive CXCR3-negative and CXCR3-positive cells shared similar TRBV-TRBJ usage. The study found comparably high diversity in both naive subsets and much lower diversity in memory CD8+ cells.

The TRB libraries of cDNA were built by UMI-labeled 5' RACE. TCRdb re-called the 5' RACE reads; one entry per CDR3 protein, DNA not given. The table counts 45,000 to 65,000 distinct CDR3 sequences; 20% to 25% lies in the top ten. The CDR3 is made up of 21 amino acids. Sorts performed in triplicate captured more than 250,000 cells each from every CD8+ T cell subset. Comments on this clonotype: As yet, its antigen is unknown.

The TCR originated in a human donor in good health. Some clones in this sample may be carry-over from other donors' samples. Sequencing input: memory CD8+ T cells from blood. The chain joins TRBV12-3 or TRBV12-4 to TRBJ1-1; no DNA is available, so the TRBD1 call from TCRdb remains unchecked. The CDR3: CASSPGVGDSESLSMNTEACF.